The clone carrying this T cell receptor (beta chain) was picked up many times. The antigen is unknown. The entry originates in a study of CD8 T cells in ankylosing spondylitis. The study, taken as a whole, reports: CD8+ disease-linked clones were present at relatively low frequencies in blood.

TCRdb itself ran the 5' RACE reads through MiXCR, one entry per CDR3 protein. The table records a few hundred thousand distinct CDR3 sequences, 15% to 20% of them present only once. Trimming pared 4 bases from V and 1 base from J, leaving 11 bases between. Germline V gene sequence: CDR1 SGHRS, CDR2 YFSETQ. The CDR3 loop spans 14 amino acids. V is TRBV5-1 and J is TRBJ2-5; TRBD1 is a possible D gene (6 bases). This clonotype originated in a male donor with ankylosing spondylitis or in good health (not recorded which). Input material: blood, either unsorted or a sorted T cell fraction (not recorded which). CDR3 amino acids: CASSPDSIQETQYF. CDR3 in DNA: TGCGCCAGCAGCCCGGACAGCATCCAAGAGACCCAGTACTTC. Filled out from reference TRBV5-1 and TRBJ2-5, the complete variable domain reads KAGVTQTPRYLIKTRGQQVTLSCSPISGHRSVSWYQQTPGQGLQFLFEYFSETQRNKGNFPGRFSGRQFSNSRSEMNVSTLELGDSALYLCASSPDSIQETQYFGPGTRLLVL.